The 27 T cell receptor beta chains below were found in one sample sequenced in a study of blood T cells in healthy people across ages. Together with a sample-barcoded 5' primer, a J-beta primer mix was included in a second PCR lasting roughly 6 to 12 cycles. TCRdb reanalysed the 5' RACE reads using MiXCR and keeps one entry per CDR3 protein. This table has around 870,000 distinct CDR3 sequences, 29% appearing once. Source material: blood. Receptors were obtained from a woman aged 80 or older in good health.

Ten or more counts support this clonotype. The chain employs TRBV28 and TRBJ1-2; D unclear. The length of the CDR3 is 15 residues. Germline assignment: CDR1 MDHEN and CDR2 SYDVKM. V dropped 1 base and J dropped 6 bases, with 15 bases sitting between them. The CDR3 nucleotides read TGTGCCAGCAGTTTATCTGCGGAGCATGGCCATGGCTACACCTTC. As protein: CASSLSAEHGHGYTF.

About this clonotype itself: A much larger clone sits a single nucleotide away, making a read error possible. V usage is TRBV29-1 and J usage is TRBJ2-1; D may be TRBD1 (7 bases). The end of the DNA is better explained by TRBJ2-7, so the J call may be wrong. This CDR3 spans 14 amino acids. CDR1 is SQVTM and CDR2 is ANQGSEA in the germline V gene. Here the CDR3 reads CSVESGGGYNEQYF. CDR3 DNA sequence: TGCAGCGTTGAGTCAGGGGGAGGCTACAATGAGCAGTACTTC.

About this clonotype: A much larger clonotype is one base distant, so this may be a read error. The chain links TRBV11-2 to TRBJ2-3; weak D call: TRBD2 (6 bases). CDR3 length: 19 amino acids. CDR1 and CDR2 (germline): SGHAT, FQNNGV. The CDR3 DNA reads TGTGCCAGCAGCTTAAACCTCGATAGAGGGAGGAGGGGCACAGGTACGCAGTATTTT. Its protein product is CASSLNLDRGRRGTGTQYF.

J is TRBJ1-1 and V is TRBV6-5; D ambiguous. This CDR3 has 16 residues. Between the trimmed V and J ends, which lost 2 bases and 2 bases, there was a span of 15 bases. Germline lookup yields CDR1 MNHEY and CDR2 SVGAGI. The CDR3 nucleotides are TGTGCCAGCAGTTACCGACCTGGGTGGGGAAACACTGAAGCTTTCTTT. Translated: CASSYRPGWGNTEAFF.

The J gene is TRBJ1-2, the V gene TRBV20-1, with D perhaps TRBD1 (6 bases). There are 13 residues in the CDR3. V dropped 0 bases and J dropped 3 bases, with 8 bases sitting between them. From germline, CDR1 is DFQATT and CDR2 SNEGSKA (reference sequence). The CDR3 reads CSARESGDYGYTF. CDR3 nucleotide sequence: TGCAGTGCTAGAGAGTCAGGGGACTATGGCTACACCTTC.

This clonotype was seen many times. The gene calls are TRBV6-6 and TRBJ2-7; no clear D. The CDR3 spans 11 residues. V dropped 2 bases and J dropped 3 bases, with 2 bases sitting between them. Germline CDR1 is MNHNY and CDR2 is SVGAGI (reference sequence). The CDR3 sequence is CASSYDYEQYF. DNA for the CDR3: TGTGCCAGCAGTTACGACTACGAGCAGTACTTC.

This clonotype was seen a handful of times. The gene calls are TRBV6-6 and TRBJ1-5; D not resolved. CDR3 length: 16 residues. CDR1 MNHNY and CDR2 SVGAGI come from the germline V gene (reference sequence). V dropped 4 bases and J dropped 0 bases, with 13 bases sitting between them. CDR3 region: CASSWVRTSSNQPQHF. The CDR3 DNA reads as TGTGCCAGCAGTTGGGTTAGGACGTCTAGCAATCAGCCCCAGCATTTT.

This clonotype was counted at least ten times. The V and J genes are TRBV5-5 and TRBJ2-6; D is perhaps TRBD2 (6 bases). Germline CDR1 and CDR2: SGHKS and YYEKEE (reference sequence). This CDR3 is built from 17 residues. Trimming removed 3 bases at V and 1 base at J, with 14 bases between. This chain's CDR3 is CASSSATSLSGANVLTF. As DNA, the CDR3 is TGTGCCAGCAGCTCGGCGACTAGTTTATCTGGGGCCAACGTCCTGACTTTC.

Comment on this clonotype: A much larger clone lies a single base off, so this may be a read error. V gene TRBV3-1 combines with J gene TRBJ1-6; the D is unclear. Germline V lookup: CDR1 LGHDT, CDR2 YNNKEL (reference sequence). CDR3 length: 14 amino acids. Trimming stripped 4 bases from V and 8 bases from J, with 12 bases between. The DNA of the CDR3 is TGTGCCAGCAGCCGAGATATCAGCTATTCACCCCTCCACTTT. It specifies CASSRDISYSPLHF.

The chain employs TRBV12-3 or TRBV12-4 and TRBJ2-7; D may match TRBD1 or TRBD2 (6 bases each). The J call may be wrong; the DNA end is better matched by TRBJ2-5. The CDR3 covers 16 residues. CDR3 nucleotide sequence: TGTGCCAGCAGAAGCCCCCTCGGGGGCGTGGGGGAGACCCAGTACTTC. Translating it yields CASRSPLGGVGETQYF.

The table lists this clonotype with a few counts. The V gene is TRBV6-2 or TRBV6-3, the J gene TRBJ1-1, with D possibly TRBD1 on 5 matching bases. V gave up 2 bases and J gave up 1 base, with 14 bases separating them. The length of the CDR3 is 16 residues. Germline CDR1 and CDR2: MNHEY and SVGEGT. CDR3 amino acids: CASSYPADKPNTEAFF. As DNA, the CDR3 is TGTGCCAGCAGTTACCCAGCGGACAAGCCGAACACTGAAGCTTTCTTT.

This clonotype was recorded at least ten times. This sequence joins TRBV4-1 and TRBJ2-7; no reliable D call. Germline V gives CDR1 MGHRA, CDR2 YSYEKL. This CDR3 spans 13 amino acids. V was clipped by 0 bases and J by 0 bases, with 3 bases between them. DNA for the CDR3: TGCGCCAGCAGCCAAGAGCGCTCCTACGAGCAGTACTTC. Its protein product is CASSQERSYEQYF.

The table lists this clonotype with many counts. This rearrangement joins TRBV11-1 to TRBJ2-1; 8 nucleotides match TRBD2. In germline, CDR1 is SGHAT, CDR2 FQDESV (reference sequence). The trim removed 1 base at V and 2 bases at J, leaving 4 bases unmatched. The CDR3 has 16 residues. The CDR3 DNA reads TGTGCCAGCAGCTTAGAACAGCGGGGGCCCTACAATGAGCAGTTCTTC. Its translation is CASSLEQRGPYNEQFF.

This clonotype was observed at least ten times. The junction and the germline gene differ at one end; a read error may be behind it. The rearrangement joins TRBV27 to TRBJ2-7; the D call may be TRBD1 or TRBD2 (6 bases each). Germline CDR1 reads MNHEY; CDR2 reads SMNVEV (reference sequence). The CDR3 is 14 amino acids. The CDR3 reads CASSLSGANYEQYF. The DNA of the CDR3 is TGCGCCAGCAGCTTGTCGGGGGCCAACTACGAGCAGTACTTC.

This clonotype was recorded at least ten times. The chain carries TRBV3-1 and TRBJ2-3; unclear D gene. The CDR3 runs 13 residues. The germline CDR1 and CDR2 sequences are LGHDT and YNNKEL (reference sequence). The V and J ends lost 4 bases and 5 bases respectively, with 10 bases between them. CDR3 protein: CASSPQRVDTQYF. The CDR3, as DNA: TGTGCCAGCAGCCCCCAGCGCGTAGATACGCAGTATTTT.

This clonotype was seen at least ten times. The chain carries TRBV12-3 or TRBV12-4 and TRBJ2-3, with TRBD2 identical over 7 bases. V shed 4 bases, J shed 11 bases, and the junction held 15 bases outside the gene matches. The CDR3 extends over 15 amino acids. CDR3 in amino acids: CASSSGRGLSVGQYF. CDR3 bases: TGTGCCAGCAGTTCAGGGAGGGGTCTCTCCGTGGGGCAGTATTTT.

The chain links TRBV2 to TRBJ2-5; 9 nucleotides line up with TRBD2. Germline V gene lookup returns CDR1 SNHLY and CDR2 FYNNEI. V shed 7 bases, J shed 2 bases, and the junction held 8 bases outside the gene matches. This CDR3 has 15 residues. Written as DNA, the CDR3 is TGTGCCAGCAATCGACTAGCGGAAACGCAAGAGACCCAGTACTTC. Translated, it gives CASNRLAETQETQYF.

This clonotype occurred many times. The chain uses TRBV6-2 or TRBV6-3 and TRBJ2-7, with 7 bases aligning to TRBD1. The CDR3 consists of 14 residues. Germline CDR1 MNHEY, CDR2 SVGEGT. V lost 8 bases, J lost 2 bases, and 9 bases stayed unmatched. This chain's CDR3 is CASALWQGAYEQYF. CDR3 nucleotide sequence: TGTGCCAGCGCGCTGTGGCAGGGGGCCTACGAGCAGTACTTC.

Regarding this clonotype: A much larger clone differs by one base, so this may be a read error. This chain connects TRBV4-1 to TRBJ2-3, with D possibly matching TRBD2 (5 bases). The CDR3 has 17 amino acids. V was clipped by 2 bases and J by 4 bases, with 19 bases between them. The germline CDR1 and CDR2 sequences are MGHRA and YSYEKL. As DNA, the CDR3 is TGCGCCAGCAGCCAAAAGGTAACGAGAAGCGGCGCAGATACGCAGTATTTT. As protein: CASSQKVTRSGADTQYF.

This clonotype was detected a few times. The rearrangement joins TRBV11-3 to TRBJ1-2; 10 bases align to TRBD1. Per the germline V gene, CDR1 is SGHNT and CDR2 is YENEEA. The CDR3 sequence is 16 residues long. With 4 bases clipped from V and 3 bases from J, the junction kept 8 bases outside the gene matches. The CDR3 region has the DNA TGTGCCAGCAGCTATGACCGGGACAGGGGTCACTATGGCTACACCTTC. Its translation: CASSYDRDRGHYGYTF.

This clonotype was seen more than once but under ten times. Since a much larger clone is just one base distant, this may be a read error. V gene TRBV12-3 or TRBV12-4 combines with J gene TRBJ2-1; 7 bases fit TRBD1. The V gene end was trimmed by 4 bases and the J gene end by 7 bases; junction bases not matched to a gene: 7. The CDR3 is 14 residues long. CDR3 residues: CASSSPTGENEQFF. The CDR3 bases are TGTGCCAGCAGTTCGCCTACAGGGGAGAATGAGCAGTTCTTC.

This clonotype was detected a few times. The chain carries TRBV4-1 and TRBJ1-2; tentatively, D is TRBD1 (5 bases). The V end was cut by 1 base, the J end by 0 bases, with 9 bases between. This CDR3 comprises 15 residues. Germline values: CDR1 MGHRA, CDR2 YSYEKL. The DNA of the CDR3 is TGCGCCAGCAGCCAAGTCCCGACAGCTAACTATGGCTACACCTTC. Its protein is CASSQVPTANYGYTF.

There are a few counts of this clonotype. The chain links TRBV6-2 or TRBV6-3 to TRBJ2-5; D not resolved. This CDR3 has 13 residues. The germline V gene encodes CDR1 MNHEY and CDR2 SVGEGT. The V end lost 4 bases, the J end lost 7 bases, and 13 bases lay between the germline ends. CDR3 in amino acids: CASSLWQVGTQYF. In DNA form, the CDR3 reads TGTGCCAGCAGTTTGTGGCAGGTGGGGACCCAGTACTTC.

This clonotype was counted ten times or more. The chain combines TRBV20-1 with TRBJ2-3; the match to TRBD2 covers 8 bases. In germline, CDR1 is DFQATT, CDR2 SNEGSKA (reference sequence). The trim removed 5 bases at V and 7 bases at J, leaving 2 bases unmatched. The CDR3 is 11 residues long. The CDR3 region has the DNA TGCAGTGCTTTAGCGGGGAATACGCAGTATTTT. Protein product: CSALAGNTQYF.

This clonotype was seen at least ten times. The chain has TRBV12-3 or TRBV12-4 and TRBJ2-2; D unresolved. There are 10 residues in the CDR3. The ends were cut back, 5 bases at V and 8 bases at J, with 3 bases in the middle. In nucleotides, the CDR3 is TGTGCCAGCAGTCGAGGGGAGCTGTTTTTT. This codes for CASSRGELFF.

To note about this clonotype: A clone one base away is much larger, so this may be a read error. The chain is built from TRBV7-2 and TRBJ2-7; possible D gene TRBD1, 5 bases. Germline assignment: CDR1 SGHTA and CDR2 FQGNSA. The CDR3 covers 13 residues. The DNA of the CDR3 is TGTGCCAGCAGCAGGACAAGCAACTACGAGCAGTGCTTC. Translation: CASSRTSNYEQCF.

This clonotype was found a few times. In DNA form, the CDR3 reads TGCAGTGCTAGAAGCACAACAAGAGAGACCCAGTACTTC. Translating gives CSARSTTRETQYF. The V and J genes are TRBV20-1 and TRBJ2-5; D is ambiguous. This CDR3 contains 13 residues. Germline assignment: CDR1 DFQATT and CDR2 SNEGSKA (reference sequence). Trimming removed 2 bases at V and 4 bases at J, with 11 bases between.